The 27 T cell receptor beta chains presented below share a single source sample, sequenced in a study of T cell responses to AZD1222 COVID-19 vaccine. The protocol was immunoSEQ multiplex PCR, while the TCRdb copy is restricted to in-frame clones and leaves out a portion. Among approximately 150,000 clones, 85% to 95% were seen once, and the ten largest hold around 1.3%. Sample: peripheral blood, taken on day 0 of AZD1222 vaccination. The receptor set was obtained from an adult in good health.

V and J are TRBV28 and TRBJ2-3; the D is unclear. Germline CDR1 MDHEN, CDR2 SYDVKM. There are 14 residues in the CDR3. The V end was cut by 2 bases, the J end by 2 bases, with 8 bases between. The CDR3 loop reads CASSLLKITDTQYF. CDR3 nucleotide sequence: TGTGCCAGCAGTTTACTGAAAATCACAGATACGCAGTATTTT.

The CDR3 spells CATEDGNNSPLHF. CDR3 in DNA: TGTGCCACCGAAGACGGTAATAATTCACCCCTCCACTTT. The J gene is TRBJ1-6, the V gene TRBV10-3; D gene uncertain. Germline assignment: CDR1 ENHRY and CDR2 SYGVKD. Between the trimmed V and J ends, which lost 10 bases and 5 bases, there was a span of 12 bases. The CDR3 has 13 residues.

The chain is built from TRBV28 and TRBJ1-6, with D perhaps TRBD1 (5 bases). The germline V and J ends were trimmed by 8 bases and 4 bases, with 9 bases remaining between them. Germline CDR1 and CDR2: MDHEN and SYDVKM. This CDR3 region has 13 residues. This CDR3 reads CASHRLYNSPLHF. The CDR3 nucleotides are TGTGCCAGCCACAGGCTTTATAATTCACCCCTCCACTTT. The variable domain in full, completed from reference TRBV28 and TRBJ1-6, reads DVKVTQSSRYLVKRTGEKVFLECVQDMDHENMFWYRQDPGLGLRLIYFSYDVKMKEKGDIPEGYSVSREKKERFSLILESASTNQTSMYLCASHRLYNSPLHFGNGTRLTVT.

This rearrangement joins TRBV27 to TRBJ1-3; D is unclear. Per the germline V gene, CDR1 is MNHEY and CDR2 is SMNVEV (reference sequence). CDR3 size: 16 residues. The V and J ends lost 8 bases and 0 bases respectively, with 17 bases between them. The DNA of the CDR3 is TGTGCCAGCCGTCCGTACGACCAGACCTCTGGAAACACCATATATTTT. Its translation: CASRPYDQTSGNTIYF.

This rearrangement joins TRBV6-1 to TRBJ2-7; D remains ambiguous. Germline loops: CDR1 MNHNS, CDR2 SASEGT. The length of the CDR3 is 13 residues. Trimming pared 3 bases from V and 1 base from J, leaving 7 bases between. CDR3 residues: CASSDTLSYEQYF. CDR3 coding DNA: TGTGCCAGCAGTGACACCCTTTCCTACGAGCAGTACTTC.

This rearrangement joins TRBV6-2 or TRBV6-3 to TRBJ1-1; a weak D match, TRBD1 (6 bases). Germline assignment: CDR1 MNHEY and CDR2 SVGEGT. The CDR3 runs 16 residues. V gave up 2 bases and J gave up 0 bases, with 13 bases separating them. DNA of the CDR3: TGTGCCAGCAGTTACGGATTGGGGGGCATGAACACTGAAGCTTTCTTT. As protein: CASSYGLGGMNTEAFF.

This chain uses TRBV21-1 with TRBJ1-1. TRBV21-1 is marked as a pseudogene. The length of the CDR3 is 15 residues. CDR3 sequence reads: CASTIWEGADTEAFF. The CDR3 DNA is TGTGCCAGCACCATATGGGAGGGCGCGGACACTGAAGCTTTCTTT.

This rearrangement joins TRBV6-1 to TRBJ2-5, with 9 bases aligning to TRBD2. The CDR3 length is 18 residues. Trimming removed 4 bases from V and 5 bases from J; junction bases left unmatched: 17. Germline-derived CDR1 and CDR2 are MNHNS and SASEGT. DNA for the CDR3: TGTGCCAGCAGTGGGGCGCGACTAGCGGATCTCTGGGGGGAGACCCAGTACTTC. Translating gives CASSGARLADLWGETQYF.

The chain combines TRBV6-6 with TRBJ2-1, with D maybe TRBD2 (6 bases). Germline V lookup: CDR1 MNHNY, CDR2 SVGAGI (reference sequence). Trimming left V 1 base short and J 2 bases short, with 12 bases between. This CDR3 is 16 amino acids long. The CDR3 spells CASSYLGLKTYNEQFF. The CDR3 bases are TGTGCCAGCAGTTACTTGGGACTTAAAACCTACAATGAGCAGTTCTTC.

For the CDR3, the DNA is TGTGCCAGCAGCAGCCCCGCGGATAATTCACCCCTCCACTTT. Translated, it gives CASSSPADNSPLHF. The chain links TRBV7-9 to TRBJ1-6; no firm D call. CDR1 and CDR2 (germline): SEHNR, FQNEAQ (reference sequence). Between the trimmed V and J ends, which lost 5 bases and 5 bases, there was a span of 10 bases. CDR3 length: 14 residues. Full variable domain (outside the CDR3, taken from reference TRBV7-9 and TRBJ1-6): DTGVSQNPRHKITKRGQNVTFRCDPISEHNRLYWYRQTLGQGPEFLTYFQNEAQLEKSRLLSDRFSAERPKGSFSTLEIQRTEQGDSAMYLCASSSPADNSPLHFGNGTRLTVT.

The chain carries TRBV7-2 and TRBJ2-7, with D perhaps matching TRBD1 (6 bases). The CDR3 length is 14 residues. The germline gives CDR1 SGHTA, CDR2 FQGNSA. The V end was cut by 5 bases, the J end by 4 bases, with 15 bases between. The CDR3 loop reads CASSPQSGQYEQYF. For the CDR3, the DNA is TGTGCCAGCAGCCCACAATCCGGACAGTACGAGCAGTACTTC.

V and J are TRBV30 and TRBJ1-1; D remains unclear. With 1 base removed from V and 5 bases from J, the gap between germline ends came to 11 bases. The CDR3 spans 13 residues. The V gene's germline CDR1 is GTSNPN and CDR2 SVGIG (reference sequence). Here the CDR3 DNA reads TGTGCCTGGAGTGCAAAGTTGGGAACTGAAGCTTTCTTT. It translates to CAWSAKLGTEAFF. Filled out from reference TRBV30 and TRBJ1-1, the complete variable domain reads SQTIHQWPATLVQPVGSPLSLECTVEGTSNPNLYWYRQAAGRGLQLLFYSVGIGQISSEVPQNLSASRPQDRQFILSSKKLLLSDSGFYLCAWSAKLGTEAFFGQGTRLTVV.

CDR3 in amino acids: CASGLQAYNEQFF. CDR3 DNA: TGTGCTAGTGGCCTACAGGCCTACAATGAGCAGTTCTTC. The chain uses TRBV12-5 and TRBJ2-1; a weak D match, TRBD1 (5 bases). The CDR3 has 13 amino acids. V lost 6 bases and J 2 bases, leaving 8 bases between the germline ends. Germline values: CDR1 LGHNT, CDR2 FRNRAP. Together with reference TRBV12-5 and TRBJ2-1, the CDR3 gives the full variable domain: DARVTQTPRHKVTEMGQEVTMRCQPILGHNTVFWYRQTMMQGLELLAYFRNRAPLDDSGMPKDRFSAEMPDATLATLKIQPSEPRDSAVYFCASGLQAYNEQFFGPGTRLTVL.

The chain recombines TRBV6-1 with TRBJ1-6, with D perhaps TRBD1 (6 bases). This CDR3 spans 15 amino acids. Per germline, CDR1 MNHNS and CDR2 SASEGT. The germline V and J ends were trimmed by 7 bases and 7 bases, with 17 bases remaining between them. The CDR3 loop is CASTYTRGWNSPLHF. CDR3 coding DNA: TGTGCCAGCACCTACACGAGGGGGTGGAATTCACCCCTCCACTTT.

This rearrangement joins TRBV30 to TRBJ1-1, with D perhaps TRBD1 (6 bases). Germline V CDR1 and CDR2: GTSNPN, SVGIG (reference sequence). Trimming cost V 7 bases and J 5 bases, with 20 bases left between them. The CDR3 totals 14 residues. CDR3 sequence: CASHRAIEGTEAFF. In nucleotides, the CDR3 is TGTGCCTCCCACAGGGCTATTGAGGGGACTGAAGCTTTCTTT.

This chain joins TRBV5-1 and TRBJ2-3; D gene uncertain. Trimming took off 0 bases at V and 4 bases at J, with 3 bases between the two ends. This CDR3 has 12 residues. Germline V gene data show CDR1 as SGHRS and CDR2 as YFSETQ. The CDR3 loop is CASSLGSDTQYF. In DNA, the CDR3 is TGCGCCAGCAGCTTGGGCTCAGATACGCAGTATTTT.

The CDR3 here is CASSLDSGPVYEQYF. For the CDR3, the DNA is TGCGCCAGCAGCTTGGACAGTGGACCGGTATACGAGCAGTACTTC. The chain carries TRBV5-1 and TRBJ2-7; D not resolved. V gave up 0 bases and J gave up 4 bases, with 14 bases separating them. CDR1 and CDR2 from the germline V gene are SGHRS and YFSETQ. There are 15 residues in the CDR3.

The V gene is TRBV7-9, the J gene TRBJ1-2; D is ambiguous. Germline CDR1 is SEHNR and CDR2 is FQNEAQ (reference sequence). The CDR3 totals 11 residues. Trimming took off 4 bases at V and 11 bases at J, with 11 bases between the two ends. CDR3 in amino acids: CASSSNPIYTF. As DNA, the CDR3 is TGTGCCAGCAGCTCCAATCCGATTTACACCTTC.

J is TRBJ2-5 and V is TRBV2, with 7 bases aligning to TRBD2. CDR1 is SNHLY, CDR2 FYNNEI, per germline. The V and J ends lost 6 bases and 4 bases, in that order; junction bases with no gene match: 5. The CDR3 has 13 amino acids. CDR3 sequence reads: CASRAGSSETQYF. The CDR3 nucleotides read TGTGCCAGCAGAGCGGGGTCCTCAGAGACCCAGTACTTC.

The chain employs TRBV13 and TRBJ1-2, with 10 positions matching TRBD1. The CDR3 is 16 residues long. Trimming cost V 0 bases and J 4 bases; bases outside gene matches: 5. Germline CDR1 reads PRHDT; CDR2 reads FYEKMQ (reference sequence). In nucleotides, the CDR3 is TGTGCCAGCAGCTTAGGCCCGGGACAGGGGAGCTATGGCTACACCTTC. It translates to CASSLGPGQGSYGYTF.

J is TRBJ1-2 and V is TRBV30; no reliable D call. Trimming cost V 0 bases and J 3 bases, with 11 bases left between them. The V gene's germline CDR1 is GTSNPN and CDR2 SVGIG (reference sequence). The CDR3 runs 14 residues. In nucleotides, the CDR3 is TGTGCCTGGAGTGTAGGTAGCCCAGACTATGGCTACACCTTC. Its translation: CAWSVGSPDYGYTF.

V usage is TRBV7-2 and J usage is TRBJ1-2; a weak D match, TRBD1 (5 bases). Trimming removed 4 bases at V and 3 bases at J, with 15 bases between. The V gene's germline CDR1 is SGHTA and CDR2 FQGNSA. The CDR3 is made up of 15 amino acids. This CDR3 is CASSSGSGRHYGYTF. DNA for the CDR3: TGTGCCAGCAGCTCCGGGTCAGGGAGACACTATGGCTACACCTTC.

The chain joins TRBV30 to TRBJ1-1, with 9 bases identical to TRBD1. The CDR3 sequence is 15 residues long. The V segment lost 0 bases and the J segment 1 base; nucleotides outside the gene matches: 3. Per germline, CDR1 GTSNPN and CDR2 SVGIG (reference sequence). The CDR3 region is CAWSVGTGTNTEAFF. The CDR3 region has the DNA TGTGCCTGGAGTGTAGGGACAGGGACGAACACTGAAGCTTTCTTT.

The genes are TRBV29-1 and TRBJ2-7, with no clear D. The length of the CDR3 is 12 residues. From germline, CDR1 is SQVTM and CDR2 ANQGSEA. The V end lost 1 base, the J end lost 2 bases, and 6 bases lay between the germline ends. As DNA, the CDR3 is TGCAGCGTTGAAGTACGAGCCTACGAGCAGTACTTC. It specifies CSVEVRAYEQYF.

The chain recombines TRBV9 with TRBJ2-2; 10 positions agree with TRBD1. Per the germline V gene, CDR1 is SGDLS and CDR2 is YYNGEE. This CDR3 is 14 amino acids long. V shed 0 bases and J 8 bases; nucleotides not matched to a gene: 1. The CDR3 protein is CASSVGQGAGELFF. The CDR3 DNA reads as TGTGCCAGCAGCGTAGGACAGGGGGCAGGGGAGCTGTTTTTT.

This sequence joins TRBV11-2 and TRBJ2-7; TRBD1 aligns across 10 bases. This CDR3 has 15 residues. V lost 1 base to trimming and J lost 2 bases; unmatched junction nucleotides: 2. CDR1 SGHAT and CDR2 FQNNGV come from the germline V gene. The CDR3 sequence: CASSLVDRGPYEQYF. CDR3 DNA: TGTGCCAGCAGCTTAGTCGACAGGGGGCCCTACGAGCAGTACTTC.

The rearrangement uses TRBV3-1 (or the pseudogene TRBV3-2) and TRBJ2-3; 9 bases match TRBD1. CDR1 LGHDT and CDR2 YNNKEL come from the germline V gene (reference sequence). Germline trimming cut 5 bases from V and 3 bases from J; bases unmatched to any gene: 3. This CDR3 contains 14 residues. CDR3 sequence reads: CASSDGTGTDTQYF. The CDR3 DNA sequence: TGTGCCAGCAGCGACGGGACAGGGACAGATACGCAGTATTTT.